A selection of T cell receptor beta chains follows, all from one sample in a study of blood T cell repertoires in COVID-19. The assay was immunoSEQ multiplex PCR, and TCRdb's table has in-frame clones only and misses some. The sample has roughly 210,000 clones, roughly 90% seen once. Material for sequencing was peripheral blood. These receptors came from a man between 65 and 85 years old with acute or convalescent COVID-19. Both conserved end residues are part of each CDR3. Each record gives: D gene, clone size, J gene, V gene, CDR3 DNA, CDR3 protein. A D gene is named only where the DNA matches it firmly. Size tells how often a clone was seen (once, few, many) or the class of an expanded clone, and some rows leave it out.

TRBD2	NA	TRBJ2-7	TRBV2	TGTGCCAGCAGACCCGGGACTAGCTACGAGCAGTACTTC	CASRPGTSYEQYF
TRBD2	NA	TRBJ2-1	TRBV5-1	TGCGCCAGCAGCTTGGGGGCCGCTAGCGGGAGTAATGAGCAGTTCTTC	CASSLGAASGSNEQFF
NA	once	TRBJ1-3	TRBV29-1	TGCAGCGTTCTGACTCTGCAGGGAAACACCATATATTTT	CSVLTLQGNTIYF
TRBD1	once	TRBJ1-1	TRBV7-3	TGTGCCAGCAGCCGCCAGGGACAGCCCTACACTGAAGCTTTCTTT	CASSRQGQPYTEAFF
NA	NA	TRBJ2-5	TRBV3-1/TRBV3-2	TGTGCCAGCAGCCCATCGACGCTGGGGGGAGAGACCCAGTACTTC	CASSPSTLGGETQYF
NA	once	TRBJ1-5	TRBV28	TGTGCCAGCAGCACAGCAGAGTATCAGCCCCAGCATTTT	CASSTAEYQPQHF
NA	NA	TRBJ2-1	TRBV5-1	TGCGCCAGCAGCAAAATGACAGTCAATGAGCAGTTCTTC	CASSKMTVNEQFF
NA	NA	TRBJ1-1	TRBV20-1	TGCAGTGCTAGTGCTACAAACAGGGCCTCGACGAGGACTGAAGCTTTCTTT	CSASATNRASTRTEAFF
TRBD2	NA	TRBJ2-1	TRBV12-3/TRBV12-4	TGTGCCAGCCGGGGACTAGCGGGAGAGGAGCAGTTCTTC	CASRGLAGEEQFF
TRBD1	NA	TRBJ2-5	TRBV3-1/TRBV3-2	TGTGCCAGCAGCCAAGATGCTCTGGACAGGTCTCGGGAGACCCAGTACTTC	CASSQDALDRSRETQYF
NA	NA	TRBJ2-2	TRBV6-5	TGTGCCAGCAGTTACTCGGGGAGGGGGGAGCTGTTTTTT	CASSYSGRGELFF
NA	NA	TRBJ1-1	TRBV5-8	TGTGCCAGCAGCTTGGAGGGACTTGCGAACACTGAAGCTTTCTTT	CASSLEGLANTEAFF
NA	NA	TRBJ2-2	TRBV4-3	TGCGCCAGCAGCCAGTTCCGGGGGGAGCTGTTTTTT	CASSQFRGELFF
TRBD2	NA	TRBJ2-1	TRBV19	TGTGCCAGCAAATTAGCGGGTTCCTACAATGAGCAGTTCTTC	CASKLAGSYNEQFF
NA	few	TRBJ1-2	TRBV19	TGTGCCAGTAGTATAGCAGCGGGCTTCTATGGCTACACCTTC	CASSIAAGFYGYTF
TRBD2	NA	TRBJ2-7	TRBV7-2	TGTGCCAGCAGCCCGCCGGGGGGGTCCTACGAGCAGTACTTC	CASSPPGGSYEQYF
NA	NA	TRBJ2-1	TRBV9	TGTGCCAGCAGCGTTATGACGGCCTCTCGCGGAGAGCAGTTCTTC	CASSVMTASRGEQFF
TRBD1	NA	TRBJ1-4	TRBV19	TGTGCCAGTAGTATTCAAGGGGGGACAGCAAATGAAAAACTGTTTTTT	CASSIQGGTANEKLFF
TRBD2	NA	TRBJ2-1	TRBV15	TGTGCCACCAGGGGGCGGGAGAGTTGGGATGAGCAGTTCTTC	CATRGRESWDEQFF
NA	NA	TRBJ2-7	TRBV18	TGTGCCAGCTCATTGTACCGGGACAACGCTTACGAGCAGTACTTC	CASSLYRDNAYEQYF
NA	NA	TRBJ1-2	TRBV28	TGTGCCAGCAGTTTCCCCTCCGGTGCAACCTATGGCTACACCTTC	CASSFPSGATYGYTF
TRBD1	NA	TRBJ1-1	TRBV6-5	TGTGCCAGCAGTTACAGTCAGGGGGACACTGAAGCTTTCTTT	CASSYSQGDTEAFF